These 19 T cell receptor beta chains were all obtained from the same sample, sequenced in a study of siplizumab effects on memory and regulatory T cells. TCRdb's copy holds only in-frame clones and misses some; the assay was immunoSEQ multiplex PCR. The table shows fewer than 120,000 clones, with 80% to 95% occurring only once. The sequencing input was CD4+ T cells sorted from blood. These TCRs come from a human donor in good health.

The rearrangement links TRBV6-5 to TRBJ2-1; D is possibly TRBD2 (5 bases). The CDR3 is 12 amino acids. Between the trimmed V and J ends, which lost 6 bases and 11 bases, there was a span of 14 bases. Germline V gene data show CDR1 as MNHEY and CDR2 as SVGAGI. The CDR3 loop reads CASRDFAGKQFF. The CDR3 nucleotides read TGTGCCAGCAGGGACTTCGCCGGTAAGCAGTTCTTC.

This chain uses TRBV5-1 with TRBJ2-5; no firm D call. V lost 2 bases and J 3 bases, leaving 8 bases between the germline ends. Germline CDR1 reads SGHRS; CDR2 reads YFSETQ. There are 13 residues in the CDR3. The CDR3 loop is CASSFGLKETQYF. The CDR3 nucleotides read TGCGCCAGCAGCTTCGGCCTCAAAGAGACCCAGTACTTC.

The rearrangement joins TRBV30 to TRBJ2-7; 9 bases align to TRBD1. The CDR3 has 17 amino acids. The germline CDR1 and CDR2 sequences are GTSNPN and SVGIG (reference sequence). V dropped 3 bases and J dropped 6; count of bases not matched to a gene: 18. CDR3 loop: CAWSGQGWLPRDREQYF. In nucleotides, the CDR3 is TGTGCCTGGAGCGGACAGGGGTGGCTCCCTCGGGATCGCGAGCAGTACTTC.

Comment on this clone: At the DNA level, this CDR3 is encoded by other sequences in the same sample as well. The chain has TRBV15 and TRBJ1-4; D gene unclear. With 0 bases removed from V and 3 bases from J, the gap between germline ends came to 8 bases. The CDR3 runs to 15 residues. CDR1 and CDR2 (germline): LNHNV, YYDKDF (reference sequence). CDR3 residues: CATSREGAANEKLFF. In DNA form, the CDR3 reads TGTGCCACCAGCAGAGAGGGAGCAGCTAATGAAAAACTGTTTTTT.

This sequence joins TRBV28 and TRBJ1-5; D is undetermined. The CDR3 is 17 amino acids. V gave up 5 bases and J gave up 0 bases, with 17 bases separating them. CDR1 is MDHEN and CDR2 is SYDVKM in the germline V gene. CDR3 in amino acids: CASSAIPRSYSNQPQHF. CDR3 nucleotide sequence: TGTGCCAGCAGTGCGATCCCAAGGAGTTATAGCAATCAGCCCCAGCATTTT.

The chain employs TRBV27 and TRBJ1-2, with unresolved D. The CDR3 spans 17 residues. Trimming took 5 bases from V and 4 from J, leaving 23 bases between them. CDR1 is MNHEY and CDR2 is SMNVEV in the germline V gene (reference sequence). CDR3 protein: CASSASSLPLGGYGYTF. CDR3 in DNA: TGTGCCAGCAGTGCCTCGAGCCTCCCCCTGGGTGGCTATGGCTACACCTTC.

The chain couples TRBV19 to TRBJ2-7; TRBD1 matches 7 bases. Per germline, CDR1 LNHDA and CDR2 SQIVND (reference sequence). The CDR3 consists of 17 residues. V trimming: 4 bases; J trimming: 0 bases; junction bases outside the gene matches: 12. The CDR3 loop reads CASSRESGTAVSYEQYF. CDR3 bases: TGTGCCAGTAGTAGGGAGTCTGGGACAGCTGTCTCCTACGAGCAGTACTTC. Filled out from reference TRBV19 and TRBJ2-7, the complete variable domain reads DGGITQSPKYLFRKEGQNVTLSCEQNLNHDAMYWYRQDPGQGLRLIYYSQIVNDFQKGDIAEGYSVSREKKESFPLTVTSAQKNPTAFYLCASSRESGTAVSYEQYFGPGTRLTVT.

The rearrangement joins TRBV4-1 to TRBJ1-5; D is possibly TRBD1 (6 bases). V was trimmed by 4 bases and J by 4 bases, leaving 11 bases between them. The CDR3 consists of 14 residues. CDR1 and CDR2 (germline): MGHRA, YSYEKL. CDR3 nucleotides: TGCGCCAGCAGCCCCGGGACAATTAATCAGCCCCAGCATTTT. Its protein is CASSPGTINQPQHF.

The V and J genes are TRBV5-1 and TRBJ2-7; possibly TRBD1 for D (5 bases). CDR1 SGHRS and CDR2 YFSETQ come from the germline V gene. This CDR3 contains 13 residues. V lost 7 bases, J lost 1 base, and 12 bases lay in between. Here the CDR3 DNA reads TGCGCCAGCGCTTACAGGTTTTCCTACGAGCAGTACTTC. Translation: CASAYRFSYEQYF. Looking up the rest from reference TRBV5-1 and TRBJ2-7 gives the full variable domain: KAGVTQTPRYLIKTRGQQVTLSCSPISGHRSVSWYQQTPGQGLQFLFEYFSETQRNKGNFPGRFSGRQFSNSRSEMNVSTLELGDSALYLCASAYRFSYEQYFGPGTRLTVT.

The chain uses TRBV7-3 and TRBJ2-7; 7 nucleotides match TRBD1. Germline trimming cut 5 bases from V and 5 bases from J; bases unmatched to any gene: 12. The CDR3 extends over 15 amino acids. Germline V lookup: CDR1 SGHTA, CDR2 FQGTGA. The CDR3 loop is CASSPSTGLSNEQYF. CDR3 bases: TGTGCCAGCAGCCCCTCGACAGGGTTAAGCAACGAGCAGTACTTC.

This chain connects TRBV7-8 to TRBJ2-5; TRBD1 agrees at 8 bases. The CDR3 covers 12 residues. V lost 5 bases to trimming and J lost 5 bases; unmatched junction nucleotides: 1. Germline CDR1 is SGHVS and CDR2 is FQNEAQ. CDR3 DNA: TGTGCCAGCAGCAGGGACAGGGAGACCCAGTACTTC. It codes for CASSRDRETQYF. Filled out from reference TRBV7-8 and TRBJ2-5, the complete variable domain reads GAGVSQSPRYKVAKRGQDVALRCDPISGHVSLFWYQQALGQGPEFLTYFQNEAQLDKSGLPSDRFFAERPEGSVSTLKIQRTQQEDSAVYLCASSRDRETQYFGPGTRLLVL.

Concerning this clone itself: An end of the junction differs from the germline gene, which may be a read error. This chain connects TRBV5-1 to TRBJ1-2; a possible D gene is TRBD1 (5 bases). CDR3 length: 13 residues. CDR1 SGHRS and CDR2 YFSETQ come from the germline V gene. The CDR3 DNA is TGTGCCAGCAGCTTTAGGGGTTACTATGGCTACACCTTC. This codes for CASSFRGYYGYTF.

V and J are TRBV2 and TRBJ2-1; D is unresolved. V was pared by 4 bases and J by 5 bases, with 6 bases between. Germline CDR1 and CDR2: SNHLY and FYNNEI. The CDR3 loop spans 12 amino acids. The chain's CDR3 is CASSGRNNEQFF. For the CDR3, the DNA is TGTGCCAGCAGTGGTAGAAACAATGAGCAGTTCTTC.

The chain links TRBV5-1 to TRBJ2-7; a weak D match, TRBD1 (5 bases). The germline V gene has CDR1 SGHRS and CDR2 YFSETQ. CDR3 length: 15 amino acids. V was cut by 1 base and J by 2 bases, with 13 bases left in between. CDR3 in amino acids: CASSLSPQGPYEQYF. CDR3 bases: TGCGCCAGCAGCTTGAGCCCCCAGGGTCCCTACGAGCAGTACTTC. The whole variable domain, remainder taken from reference TRBV5-1 and TRBJ2-7, is KAGVTQTPRYLIKTRGQQVTLSCSPISGHRSVSWYQQTPGQGLQFLFEYFSETQRNKGNFPGRFSGRQFSNSRSEMNVSTLELGDSALYLCASSLSPQGPYEQYFGPGTRLTVT.

This clone appeared a single time. The gene calls are TRBV5-4 and TRBJ2-1, with D possibly matching TRBD1 (5 bases). V shed 0 bases and J shed 1 base, with 11 bases lying between them. The germline V gene encodes CDR1 SGHNT and CDR2 YYREEE (reference sequence). CDR3 length: 16 amino acids. The CDR3 is CASSLGTPLSYNEQFF. CDR3 coding DNA: TGTGCCAGCAGCTTGGGGACACCACTATCCTACAATGAGCAGTTCTTC.

This clone was observed a single time. The chain has TRBV5-4 and TRBJ2-1, with 9 bases fitting TRBD2. Losses at the gene ends were 3 bases for V and 5 bases for J; bases not matched to a gene: 6. This CDR3 is built from 15 residues. From germline, CDR1 is SGHNT and CDR2 YYREEE (reference sequence). CDR3 amino acids: CASSSGTSRNNEQFF. CDR3 nucleotide sequence: TGTGCCAGCAGCTCTGGGACTAGCAGGAACAATGAGCAGTTCTTC.

The gene calls are TRBV6-1 and TRBJ2-7; TRBD1 matches 7 bases. Trimming at V came to 4 bases and at J to 2 bases, leaving 8 bases not matched to a gene. The CDR3 has 15 amino acids. The V gene's germline CDR1 is MNHNS and CDR2 SASEGT. The CDR3 region is CASSAATGSPYEQYF. CDR3 bases: TGTGCCAGCAGTGCTGCGACAGGGTCCCCCTACGAGCAGTACTTC.

The V and J genes are TRBV18 and TRBJ2-7; maybe TRBD2 (5 bases). The V and J ends lost 0 bases and 4 bases respectively, with 13 bases between them. CDR1 is KGHSH and CDR2 is LQKENI in the germline V gene. This CDR3 spans 15 amino acids. As DNA, the CDR3 is TGTGCCAGCTCACCACCGACCTATGGAGGTTACGAGCAGTACTTC. Amino acid sequence: CASSPPTYGGYEQYF. Full variable domain (remainder filled in from reference TRBV18 and TRBJ2-7): NAGVMQNPRHLVRRRGQEARLRCSPMKGHSHVYWYRQLPEEGLKFMVYLQKENIIDESGMPKERFSAEFPKEGPSILRIQQVVRGDSAAYFCASSPPTYGGYEQYFGPGTRLTVT.

The chain links TRBV27 to TRBJ2-7; D might be TRBD2 (5 bases). Per the germline V gene, CDR1 is MNHEY and CDR2 is SMNVEV (reference sequence). V lost 5 bases to trimming and J lost 2 bases, with 19 bases between them. The CDR3 contains 16 residues. The CDR3 DNA is TGTGCCAGCAGTCTTTCGGGGTCCGTCGTTCCCTACGAGCAGTACTTC. Protein: CASSLSGSVVPYEQYF.